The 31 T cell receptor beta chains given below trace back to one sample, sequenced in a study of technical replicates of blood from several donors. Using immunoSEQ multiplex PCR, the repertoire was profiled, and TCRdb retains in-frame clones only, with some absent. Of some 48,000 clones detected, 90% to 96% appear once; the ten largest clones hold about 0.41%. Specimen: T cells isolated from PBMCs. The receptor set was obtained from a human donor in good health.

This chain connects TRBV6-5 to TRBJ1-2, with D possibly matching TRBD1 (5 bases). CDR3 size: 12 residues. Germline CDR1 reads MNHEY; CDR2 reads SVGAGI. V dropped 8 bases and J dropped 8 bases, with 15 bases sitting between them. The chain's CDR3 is CASGGDEQGYTF. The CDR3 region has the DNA TGTGCCAGCGGGGGGGACGAACAGGGCTACACCTTC.

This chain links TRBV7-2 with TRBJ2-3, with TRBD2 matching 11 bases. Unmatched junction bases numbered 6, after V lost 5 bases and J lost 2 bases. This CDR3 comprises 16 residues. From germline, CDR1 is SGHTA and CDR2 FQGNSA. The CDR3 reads CASSVRSGRATDTQYF. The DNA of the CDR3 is TGTGCCAGCAGCGTTCGTAGCGGGAGGGCCACAGATACGCAGTATTTT.

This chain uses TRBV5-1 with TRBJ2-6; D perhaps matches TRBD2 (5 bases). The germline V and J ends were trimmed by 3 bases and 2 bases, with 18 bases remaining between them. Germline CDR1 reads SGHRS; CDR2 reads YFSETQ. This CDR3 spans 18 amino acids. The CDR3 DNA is TGCGCCAGCAGCTCCAGCAAACCCGGGGAACCTGGGGCCAACGTCCTGACTTTC. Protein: CASSSSKPGEPGANVLTF.

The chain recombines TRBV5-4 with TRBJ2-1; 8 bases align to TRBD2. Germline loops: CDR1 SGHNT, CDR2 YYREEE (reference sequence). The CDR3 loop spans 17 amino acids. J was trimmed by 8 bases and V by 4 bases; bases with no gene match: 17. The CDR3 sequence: CASSVIYGRAFRDEQFF. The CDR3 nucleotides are TGTGCCAGCAGCGTTATTTACGGGAGGGCCTTTAGGGATGAGCAGTTCTTC.

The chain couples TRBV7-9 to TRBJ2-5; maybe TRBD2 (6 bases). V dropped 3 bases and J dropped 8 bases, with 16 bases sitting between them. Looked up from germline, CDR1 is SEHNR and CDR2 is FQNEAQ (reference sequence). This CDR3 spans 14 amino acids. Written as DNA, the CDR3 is TGTGCCAGCAGCTTCGAGAGACTAGGTAACACCCAGTACTTC. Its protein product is CASSFERLGNTQYF.

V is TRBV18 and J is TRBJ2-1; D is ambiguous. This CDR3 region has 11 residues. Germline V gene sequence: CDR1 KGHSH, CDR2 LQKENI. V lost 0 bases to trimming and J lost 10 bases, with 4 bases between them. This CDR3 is CASSPPGEQFF. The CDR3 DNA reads TGTGCCAGCTCACCACCTGGCGAGCAGTTCTTC.

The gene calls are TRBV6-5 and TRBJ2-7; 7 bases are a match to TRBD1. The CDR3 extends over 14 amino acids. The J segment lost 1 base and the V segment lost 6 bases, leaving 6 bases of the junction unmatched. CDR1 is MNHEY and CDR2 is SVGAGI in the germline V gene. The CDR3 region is CASRRRDSSYEQYF. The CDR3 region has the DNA TGTGCCAGCAGGCGCCGGGACAGTTCCTACGAGCAGTACTTC.

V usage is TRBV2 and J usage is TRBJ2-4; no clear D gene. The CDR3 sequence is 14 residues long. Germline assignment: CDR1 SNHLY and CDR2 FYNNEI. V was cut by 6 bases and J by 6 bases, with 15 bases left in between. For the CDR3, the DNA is TGTGCCAGCAGCGCCCTGACTTCGGGAAACATTCAGTACTTC. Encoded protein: CASSALTSGNIQYF. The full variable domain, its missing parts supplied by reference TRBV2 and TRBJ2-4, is EPEVTQTPSHQVTQMGQEVILRCVPISNHLYFYWYRQILGQKVEFLVSFYNNEISEKSEIFDDQFSVERPDGSNFTLKIRSTKLEDSAMYFCASSALTSGNIQYFGAGTRLSVL.

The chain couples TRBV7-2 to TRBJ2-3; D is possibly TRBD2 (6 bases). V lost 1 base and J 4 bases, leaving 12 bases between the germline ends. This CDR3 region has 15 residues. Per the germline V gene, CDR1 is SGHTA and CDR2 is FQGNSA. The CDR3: CASSLERERPDTQYF. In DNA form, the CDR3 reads TGTGCCAGCAGCTTAGAACGGGAGAGGCCAGATACGCAGTATTTT. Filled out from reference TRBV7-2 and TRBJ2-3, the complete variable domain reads GAGVSQSPSNKVTEKGKDVELRCDPISGHTALYWYRQSLGQGLEFLIYFQGNSAPDKSGLPSDRFSAERTGGSVSTLTIQRTQQEDSAVYLCASSLERERPDTQYFGPGTRLTVL.

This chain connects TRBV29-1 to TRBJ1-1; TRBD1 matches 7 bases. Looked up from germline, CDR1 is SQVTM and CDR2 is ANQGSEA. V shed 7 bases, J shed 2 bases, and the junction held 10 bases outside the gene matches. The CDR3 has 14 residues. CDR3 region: CSETHRGDNTEAFF. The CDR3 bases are TGCAGCGAGACTCACAGGGGCGACAACACTGAAGCTTTCTTT. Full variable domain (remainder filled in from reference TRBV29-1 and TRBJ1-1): SAVISQKPSRDICQRGTSLTIQCQVDSQVTMMFWYRQQPGQSLTLIATANQGSEATYESGFVIDKFPISRPNLTFSTLTVSNMSPEDSSIYLCSETHRGDNTEAFFGQGTRLTVV.

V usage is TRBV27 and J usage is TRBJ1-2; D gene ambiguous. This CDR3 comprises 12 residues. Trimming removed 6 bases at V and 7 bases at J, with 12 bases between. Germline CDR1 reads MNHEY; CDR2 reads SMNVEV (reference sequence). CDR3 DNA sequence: TGTGCCAGCAGCCCTGGCCCCCCTGGCTACACCTTC. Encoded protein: CASSPGPPGYTF.

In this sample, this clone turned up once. The CDR3, as DNA: TGTGCCAGCAGTTTAGGGGGGTTTGGGACCCAGTACTTC. It translates to CASSLGGFGTQYF. J is TRBJ2-5 and V is TRBV27, with a tentative D call TRBD2 (6 bases). V was trimmed by 2 bases and J by 7 bases, leaving 11 bases between them. This CDR3 spans 13 amino acids. CDR1 and CDR2 from the germline V gene are MNHEY and SMNVEV (reference sequence).

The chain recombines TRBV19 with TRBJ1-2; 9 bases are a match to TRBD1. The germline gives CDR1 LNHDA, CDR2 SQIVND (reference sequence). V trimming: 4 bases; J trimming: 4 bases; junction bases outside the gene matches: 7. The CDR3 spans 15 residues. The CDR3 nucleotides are TGTGCCAGTAGTACCACGACAGGGGGTGGCTATGGCTACACCTTC. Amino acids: CASSTTTGGGYGYTF.

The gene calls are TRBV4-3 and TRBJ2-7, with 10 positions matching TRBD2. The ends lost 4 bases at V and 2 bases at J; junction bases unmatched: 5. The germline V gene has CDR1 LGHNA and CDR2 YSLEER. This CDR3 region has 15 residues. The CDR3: CASSPHTSGAYEQYF. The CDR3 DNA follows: TGCGCCAGCAGCCCTCATACTAGCGGGGCCTACGAGCAGTACTTC.

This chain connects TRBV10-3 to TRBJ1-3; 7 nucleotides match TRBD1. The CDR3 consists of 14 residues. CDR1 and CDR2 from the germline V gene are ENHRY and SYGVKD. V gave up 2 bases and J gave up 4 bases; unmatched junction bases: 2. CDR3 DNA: TGTGCCATCAGTGAGAGGACAGGAGGAAACACCATATATTTT. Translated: CAISERTGGNTIYF.

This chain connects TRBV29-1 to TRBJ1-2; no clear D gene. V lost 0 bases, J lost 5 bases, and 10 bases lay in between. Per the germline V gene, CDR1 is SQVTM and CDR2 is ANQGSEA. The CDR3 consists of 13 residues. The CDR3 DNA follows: TGCAGCGTTGAAGATTACAGAAGATATGGCTACACCTTC. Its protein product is CSVEDYRRYGYTF.

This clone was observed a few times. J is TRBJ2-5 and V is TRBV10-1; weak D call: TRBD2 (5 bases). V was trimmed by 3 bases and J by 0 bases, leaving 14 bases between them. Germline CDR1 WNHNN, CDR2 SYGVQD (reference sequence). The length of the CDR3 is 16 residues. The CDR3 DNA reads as TGCGCCAGCAGTGATAGGTCTAGGGAGAACCAAGAGACCCAGTACTTC. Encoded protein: CASSDRSRENQETQYF.

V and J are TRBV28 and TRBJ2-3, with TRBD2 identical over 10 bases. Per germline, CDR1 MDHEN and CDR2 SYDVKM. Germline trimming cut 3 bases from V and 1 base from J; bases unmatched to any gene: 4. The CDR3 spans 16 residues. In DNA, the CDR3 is TGTGCCAGCAGTTTCGACCTAGCGGGAGGCACAGATACGCAGTATTTT. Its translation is CASSFDLAGGTDTQYF.

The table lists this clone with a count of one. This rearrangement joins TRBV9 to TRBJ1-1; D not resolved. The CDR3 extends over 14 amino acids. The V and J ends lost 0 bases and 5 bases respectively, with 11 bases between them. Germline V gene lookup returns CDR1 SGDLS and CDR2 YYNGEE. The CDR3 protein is CASSVGHGETEAFF. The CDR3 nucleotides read TGTGCCAGCAGCGTAGGACACGGGGAAACTGAAGCTTTCTTT. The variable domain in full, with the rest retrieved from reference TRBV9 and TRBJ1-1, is DSGVTQTPKHLITATGQRVTLRCSPRSGDLSVYWYQQSLDQGLQFLIQYYNGEERAKGNILERFSAQQFPDLHSELNLSSLELGDSALYFCASSVGHGETEAFFGQGTRLTVV.

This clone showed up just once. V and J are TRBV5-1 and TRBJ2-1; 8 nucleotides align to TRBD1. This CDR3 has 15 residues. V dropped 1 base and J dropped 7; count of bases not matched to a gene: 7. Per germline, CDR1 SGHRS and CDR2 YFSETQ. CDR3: CASSLTGGRGNEQFF. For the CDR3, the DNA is TGCGCCAGCAGCTTGACAGGGGGAAGAGGGAATGAGCAGTTCTTC.

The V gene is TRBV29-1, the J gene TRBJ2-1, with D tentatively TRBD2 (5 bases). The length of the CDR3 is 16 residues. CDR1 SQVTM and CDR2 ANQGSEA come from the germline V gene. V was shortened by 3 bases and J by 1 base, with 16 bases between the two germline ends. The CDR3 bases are TGCAGCGTTGATGACTCCTTAGCGTTTTCCTACAATGAGCAGTTCTTC. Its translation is CSVDDSLAFSYNEQFF.

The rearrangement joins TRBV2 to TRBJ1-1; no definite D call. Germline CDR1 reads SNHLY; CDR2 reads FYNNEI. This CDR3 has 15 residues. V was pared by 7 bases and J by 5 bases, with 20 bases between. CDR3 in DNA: TGTGCCAGCATATCAGTAGCCCCGCGGGGAACTGAAGCTTTCTTT. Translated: CASISVAPRGTEAFF. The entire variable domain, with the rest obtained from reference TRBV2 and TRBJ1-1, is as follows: EPEVTQTPSHQVTQMGQEVILRCVPISNHLYFYWYRQILGQKVEFLVSFYNNEISEKSEIFDDQFSVERPDGSNFTLKIRSTKLEDSAMYFCASISVAPRGTEAFFGQGTRLTVV.

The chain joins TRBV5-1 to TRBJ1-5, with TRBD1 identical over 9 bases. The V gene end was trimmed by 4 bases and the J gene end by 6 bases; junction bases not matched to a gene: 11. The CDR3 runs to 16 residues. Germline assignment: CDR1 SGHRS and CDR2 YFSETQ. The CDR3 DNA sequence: TGCGCCAGCAGCCCTGGGGACAGGGAGATAAGTCAGCCCCAGCATTTT. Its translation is CASSPGDREISQPQHF.

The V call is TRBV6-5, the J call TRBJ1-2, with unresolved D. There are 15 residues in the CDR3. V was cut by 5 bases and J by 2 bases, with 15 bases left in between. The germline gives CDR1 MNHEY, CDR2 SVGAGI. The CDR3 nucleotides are TGTGCCAGCAGTGCCTACGAGCAGCGAAACTATGGCTACACCTTC. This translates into CASSAYEQRNYGYTF.

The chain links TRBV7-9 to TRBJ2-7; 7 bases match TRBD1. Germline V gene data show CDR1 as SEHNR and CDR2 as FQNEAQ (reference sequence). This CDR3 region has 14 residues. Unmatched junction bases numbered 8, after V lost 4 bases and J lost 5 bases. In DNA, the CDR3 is TGTGCCAGCAGCTATTGGACAGGAGTGAACGAGCAGTACTTC. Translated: CASSYWTGVNEQYF.

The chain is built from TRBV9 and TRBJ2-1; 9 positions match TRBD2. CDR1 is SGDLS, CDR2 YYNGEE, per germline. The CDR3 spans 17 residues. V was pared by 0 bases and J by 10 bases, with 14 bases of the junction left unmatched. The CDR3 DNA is TGTGCCAGCAGCGTAGGTTCGTTGGGGCGGGAGGGCCGCGAGCAGTTCTTC. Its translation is CASSVGSLGREGREQFF.

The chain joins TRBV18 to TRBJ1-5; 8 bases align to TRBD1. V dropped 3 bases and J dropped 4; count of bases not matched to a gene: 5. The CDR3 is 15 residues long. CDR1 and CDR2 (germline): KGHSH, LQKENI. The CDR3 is CASSPGQGRNQPQHF. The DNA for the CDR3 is TGTGCCAGCTCACCCGGACAGGGTAGAAATCAGCCCCAGCATTTT. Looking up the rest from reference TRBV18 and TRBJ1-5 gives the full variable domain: NAGVMQNPRHLVRRRGQEARLRCSPMKGHSHVYWYRQLPEEGLKFMVYLQKENIIDESGMPKERFSAEFPKEGPSILRIQQVVRGDSAAYFCASSPGQGRNQPQHFGDGTRLSIL.

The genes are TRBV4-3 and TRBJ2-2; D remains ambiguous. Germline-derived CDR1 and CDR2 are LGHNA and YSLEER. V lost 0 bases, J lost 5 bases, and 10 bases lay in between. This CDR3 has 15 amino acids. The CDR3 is CASSQELSWTGELFF. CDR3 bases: TGCGCCAGCAGCCAAGAGCTGAGTTGGACCGGGGAGCTGTTTTTT.

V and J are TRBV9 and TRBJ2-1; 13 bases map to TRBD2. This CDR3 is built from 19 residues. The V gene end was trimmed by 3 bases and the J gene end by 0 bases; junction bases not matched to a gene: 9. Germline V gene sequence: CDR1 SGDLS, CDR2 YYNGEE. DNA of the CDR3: TGTGCCAGCAGCGAGAGGGGACTAGCGGGATTAAGCTCCTACAATGAGCAGTTCTTC. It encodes CASSERGLAGLSSYNEQFF.

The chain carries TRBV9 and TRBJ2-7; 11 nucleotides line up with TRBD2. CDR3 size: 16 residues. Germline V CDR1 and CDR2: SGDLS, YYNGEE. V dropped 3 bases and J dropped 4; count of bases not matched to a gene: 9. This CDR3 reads CASSAGGLADLYEQYF. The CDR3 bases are TGTGCCAGCAGCGCAGGGGGACTAGCGGACCTGTACGAGCAGTACTTC.

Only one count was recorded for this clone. The CDR3 region is CSVEGGEQYEQYF. CDR3 nucleotide sequence: TGCAGCGTTGAAGGGGGCGAACAATACGAGCAGTACTTC. The chain joins TRBV29-1 to TRBJ2-7, with TRBD1 as a possible D gene (5 bases). The V and J ends lost 1 base and 4 bases respectively, with 11 bases between them. The CDR3 is 13 amino acids. Germline V CDR1 and CDR2: SQVTM, ANQGSEA.